This T cell receptor (beta chain) was captured in a study of OX40 agonist ivuxolimab in advanced cancers. Notes on the research overall: Ivuxolimab was an agonistic, fully human IgG2 monoclonal antibody directed against OX40 (CD134), a costimulatory receptor. Intravenous ivuxolimab was administered to patients every 2 weeks at six dose levels: 0.01, 0.1, 0.3, 1.5, 3 and 10 mg/kg. Of the roughly 50 dose-escalation patients, hepatocellular carcinoma was present in about 20, melanoma in roughly 15, renal cell carcinoma in 9 and head and neck cancer in 9. The dose-escalation cohort was over 70% male with a mean age of about 60 years, ranging from 23 to 79. Patients were allowed to have had prior anti-PD-1, anti-PD-L1 or anti-CTLA-4 therapy, and around two fifths of the dose-escalation patients had been treated with checkpoint inhibitors. Partial responses were achieved by three dose-escalation patients, of whom one had hepatocellular carcinoma and two had cutaneous melanoma. The purpose of peripheral TCRbeta sequencing was to test whether ivuxolimab changed TCR sequence diversity and led to clonal T-cell expansion. The monotherapy dose-escalation portion (N of about 47 patients) of the phase I ivuxolimab trial is reported in the paper.

The trial excluded patients who had a history of autoimmune disease or were on systemic immunosuppression. Peripheral blood for TCR sequencing was collected from all dose cohorts at baseline, on cycle 4 day 1, and on cycle 7 day 1. The samples were drawn from a first-in-human, open-label, multicenter phase I dose-escalation trial of ivuxolimab. The trial enrolled adults with locally advanced or metastatic head and neck squamous cell, hepatocellular, melanoma or renal cell carcinoma. Before TCR sequencing, CD4+ T cells and CD8+ T cells from peripheral blood were sorted into separate populations. To sequence the TCRbeta CDR3 region, genomic DNA was isolated from the sorted cells. The immunoSEQ Assay was used to sequence the TCRbeta CDR3 regions. The source is immuneACCESS, and TCRdb retained only in-frame sequences with V and J called. Part of the clones is not carried over; for the studies checked, unresolved V genes explain less than half of this, and the remainder is unexplained. For this sample the table gives 8,000 to 10,000 clones, of which roughly 86% were detected only once. Clones ranked in the top ten supply approximately 11% of the sample.

Only a few counts were recorded for this clone. Which antigen it targets is not known. No quality values exist for individual bases; no much larger clone is one base distant. What the work shows at the level of the full study, not this receptor alone: Low levels of normalized T-cell clonal expansion were also seen in some nonresponding patients. Antigen specificity was not determined for the clonally expanded peripheral T cells. At doses from 0.1 to 3.0 mg/kg, clonal expansion was seen in both CD4+ and CD8+ blood T cells between baseline and week 6. In partial responders in the 0.1-3.0 mg/kg groups, normalized peripheral clonal expansion was found to be among the lowest, especially among CD8+ T cells. On average, CD8+ T cells showed more expanded clones than CD4+ T cells after ivuxolimab.

This sequence was found in an adult with an advanced solid tumor such as melanoma, head and neck, liver or kidney cancer. The starting material was CD4+ or CD8+ T cells sorted from blood, obtained in a trial of the OX40 agonist ivuxolimab.

The CDR3: CASSLPTSGGAGDTQYF. The nucleotides are TGTGCCAGCAGCTTACCGACTAGCGGGGGGGCGGGAGATACGCAGTATTTT. The rearrangement combines TRBV7-9 with TRBJ2-3; TRBD2 aligns with 14 central bases. The germline V gene (reference sequence) specifies SEHNR as CDR1 and FQNEAQ as CDR2. Measured from the cysteine to the phenylalanine, the CDR3 is 17 residues long. The sequence is cut down to CDR3 DNA, 51 bases in frame from base 1. V lost 2 bases and J lost 5 bases, and the count of bases not matched to a germline gene is 6. The variable domain in full, with residues beyond the CDR3 obtained from the reference TRBV7-9 and TRBJ2-3 genes, is DTGVSQNPRHKITKRGQNVTFRCDPISEHNRLYWYRQTLGQGPEFLTYFQNEAQLEKSRLLSDRFSAERPKGSFSTLEIQRTEQGDSAMYLCASSLPTSGGAGDTQYFGPGTRLTVL.